This T cell receptor (beta chain) was profiled in a study of blood T cell repertoires in COVID-19. Study-level background: Samples of COVID-19 (acute and convalescent) were obtained from the United States, Italy and Spain. Sources were T cells, B-cell-depleted T cells, or PBMCs; the material itself was cDNA or gDNA.

Trimming left V 0 bases short and J 15 bases short, with 16 bases between. The CDR3 sequence is 13 residues long. Looked up from germline, CDR1 is LGHNA and CDR2 is YSLEER. Under the authors' procedure: Cell counts per sample came from amplifying reference gene primers. The method was immunoSEQ multiplex PCR; TCRdb's version includes in-frame clones alone and lacks a portion of them. V, J and clone size reflect that table, while D and trimming were determined from the DNA. The table lists roughly 100,000 clones, over 70% of them singletons. Sequenced material: peripheral blood. This receptor was identified in a man aged 80 or over with active or convalescent COVID-19. The genes are TRBV4-3 and TRBJ2-3, with D maybe TRBD1 (5 bases). The chain's CDR3 is CASSQEGTGSRYF. As DNA, the CDR3 is TGCGCCAGCAGCCAAGAGGGTACAGGATCGAGATATTTT.